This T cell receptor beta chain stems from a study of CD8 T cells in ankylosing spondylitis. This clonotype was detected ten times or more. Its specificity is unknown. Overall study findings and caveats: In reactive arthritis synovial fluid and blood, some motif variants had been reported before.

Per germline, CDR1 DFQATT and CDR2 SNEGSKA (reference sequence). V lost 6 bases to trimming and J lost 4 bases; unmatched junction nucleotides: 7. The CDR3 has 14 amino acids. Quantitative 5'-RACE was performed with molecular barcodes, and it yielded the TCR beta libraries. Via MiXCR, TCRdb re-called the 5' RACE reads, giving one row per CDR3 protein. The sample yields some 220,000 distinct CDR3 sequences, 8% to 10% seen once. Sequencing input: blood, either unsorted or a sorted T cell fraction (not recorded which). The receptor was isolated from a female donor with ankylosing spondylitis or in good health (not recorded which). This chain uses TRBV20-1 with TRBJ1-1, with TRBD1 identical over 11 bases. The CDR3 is CSAQDRGHVTEAFF. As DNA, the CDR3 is TGCAGTGCCCAGGACAGGGGGCACGTCACTGAAGCTTTCTTT.